This T cell receptor beta chain was captured in a study of T-cell reconstitution after alpha-beta-depleted transplantation in children. Notes on the study in general: T-cell counts and diversity at one year post-transplant came mainly from newly produced T cells. High day-60 TCRbeta diversity in some patients came from surviving recipient T cells and thymic progenitors. About two months after transplant, alpha-beta T cells reportedly came from several hundred expanded graft clones.

The library targeted TCRbeta and was prepared with unique molecular identifiers. TCRdb passed the PCR reads through MiXCR, listing each CDR3 protein once. Here the sample spans 500,000 to 750,000 distinct CDR3 sequences, 13% being singletons. The V and J ends lost 7 bases and 3 bases respectively, with 17 bases between them. CDR3 length: 15 amino acids. The germline gives CDR1 MDHEN, CDR2 SYDVKM. Concerning this clonotype itself: What it binds is not known.

The sample here was PBMCs, mostly from graft donor cells, taken 360 days after TCRalphabeta/CD19-depleted stem cell transplant. The chain is built from TRBV28 and TRBJ2-3, with D possibly TRBD2 on 6 matching bases. This TCR was sampled from a male patient between 5 and 17 years old who had a stem cell transplant for acute myeloid leukemia, so the T cells may come from the graft donor. The CDR3 sequence is CASTSLEGRTDTQYF. As DNA, the CDR3 is TGTGCCAGCACCTCCCTGGAGGGGAGAACAGATACGCAGTATTTT. The entire variable domain, with the rest obtained from reference TRBV28 and TRBJ2-3, is as follows: DVKVTQSSRYLVKRTGEKVFLECVQDMDHENMFWYRQDPGLGLRLIYFSYDVKMKEKGDIPEGYSVSREKKERFSLILESASTNQTSMYLCASTSLEGRTDTQYFGPGTRLTVL.